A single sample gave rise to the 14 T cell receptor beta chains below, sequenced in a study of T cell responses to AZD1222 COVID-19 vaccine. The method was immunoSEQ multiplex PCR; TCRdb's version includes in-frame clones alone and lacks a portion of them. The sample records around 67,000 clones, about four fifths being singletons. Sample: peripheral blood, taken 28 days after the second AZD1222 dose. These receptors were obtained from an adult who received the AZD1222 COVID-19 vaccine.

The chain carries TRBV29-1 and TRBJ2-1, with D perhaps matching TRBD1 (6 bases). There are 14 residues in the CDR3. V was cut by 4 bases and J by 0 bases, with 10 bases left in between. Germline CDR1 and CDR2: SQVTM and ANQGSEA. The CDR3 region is CSVGDRLSYNEQFF. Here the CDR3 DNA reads TGCAGCGTTGGTGACAGGCTCTCCTACAATGAGCAGTTCTTC.

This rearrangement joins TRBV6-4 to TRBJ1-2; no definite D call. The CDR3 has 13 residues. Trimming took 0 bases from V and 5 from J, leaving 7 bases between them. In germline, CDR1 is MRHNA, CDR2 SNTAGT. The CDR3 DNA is TGTGCCAGCAGTGACTCAGACGGGTATGGCTACACCTTC. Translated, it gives CASSDSDGYGYTF.

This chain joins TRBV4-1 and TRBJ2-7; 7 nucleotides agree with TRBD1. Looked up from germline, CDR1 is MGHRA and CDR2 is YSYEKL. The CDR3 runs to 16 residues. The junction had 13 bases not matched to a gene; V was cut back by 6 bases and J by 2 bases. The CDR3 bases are TGCGCCAGCAGGCCCCTCGACAGGGTGGGGACCTACGAGCAGTACTTC. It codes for CASRPLDRVGTYEQYF.

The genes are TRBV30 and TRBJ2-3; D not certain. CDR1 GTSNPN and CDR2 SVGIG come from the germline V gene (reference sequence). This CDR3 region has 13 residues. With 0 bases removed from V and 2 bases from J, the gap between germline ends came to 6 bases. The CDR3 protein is CAWSVTLTDTQYF. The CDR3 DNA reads TGTGCCTGGAGTGTGACCCTCACAGATACGCAGTATTTT.

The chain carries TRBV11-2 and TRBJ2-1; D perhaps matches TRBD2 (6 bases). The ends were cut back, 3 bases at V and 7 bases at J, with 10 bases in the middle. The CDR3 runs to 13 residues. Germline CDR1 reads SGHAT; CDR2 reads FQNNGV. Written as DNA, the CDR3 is TGTGCCAGCAGCTTCTCAGGGAGGAATGAGCAGTTCTTC. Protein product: CASSFSGRNEQFF. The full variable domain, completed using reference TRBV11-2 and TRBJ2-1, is EAGVAQSPRYKIIEKRQSVAFWCNPISGHATLYWYQQILGQGPKLLIQFQNNGVVDDSQLPKDRFSAERLKGVDSTLKIQPAKLEDSAVYLCASSFSGRNEQFFGPGTRLTVL.

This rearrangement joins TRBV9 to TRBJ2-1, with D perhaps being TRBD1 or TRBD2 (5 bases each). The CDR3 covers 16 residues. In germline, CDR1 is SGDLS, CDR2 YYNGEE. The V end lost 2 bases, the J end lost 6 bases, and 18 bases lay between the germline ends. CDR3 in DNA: TGTGCCAGCAGCGTCTCAGCCGGGACCGTGGGCAATGAGCAGTTCTTC. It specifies CASSVSAGTVGNEQFF.

The CDR3 sequence is CASRSAGGAGNTIYF. CDR3 DNA sequence: TGTGCCAGTAGATCTGCGGGGGGAGCTGGAAACACCATATATTTT. The chain is built from TRBV19 and TRBJ1-3, with a tentative D call TRBD1 (5 bases). Germline lookup yields CDR1 LNHDA and CDR2 SQIVND (reference sequence). V was clipped by 6 bases and J by 2 bases, with 14 bases between them. The CDR3 runs to 15 residues.

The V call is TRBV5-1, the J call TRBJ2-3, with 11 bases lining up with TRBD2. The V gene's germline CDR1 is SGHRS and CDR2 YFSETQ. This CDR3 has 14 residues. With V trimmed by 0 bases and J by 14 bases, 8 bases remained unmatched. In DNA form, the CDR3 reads TGCGCCAGCAGCTTGGTTGCTAGCGGGGGGCCTCCGTATTTT. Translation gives CASSLVASGGPPYF.

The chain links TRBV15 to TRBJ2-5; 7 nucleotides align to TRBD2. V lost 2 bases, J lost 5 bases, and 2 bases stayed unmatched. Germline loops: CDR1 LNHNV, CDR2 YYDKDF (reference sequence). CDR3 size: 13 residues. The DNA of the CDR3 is TGTGCCACCAGCAGACTCGGGGGGGAGACCCAGTACTTC. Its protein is CATSRLGGETQYF. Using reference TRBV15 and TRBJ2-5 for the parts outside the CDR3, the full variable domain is DAMVIQNPRYQVTQFGKPVTLSCSQTLNHNVMYWYQQKSSQAPKLLFHYYDKDFNNEADTPDNFQSRRPNTSFCFLDIRSPGLGDTAMYLCATSRLGGETQYFGPGTRLLVL.

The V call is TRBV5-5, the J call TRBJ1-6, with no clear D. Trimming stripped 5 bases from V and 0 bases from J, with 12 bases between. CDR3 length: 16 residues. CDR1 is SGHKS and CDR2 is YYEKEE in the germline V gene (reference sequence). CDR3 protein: CASSPKVVSYNSPLHF. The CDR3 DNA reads TGTGCCAGCAGTCCCAAAGTTGTCTCCTATAATTCACCCCTCCACTTT.

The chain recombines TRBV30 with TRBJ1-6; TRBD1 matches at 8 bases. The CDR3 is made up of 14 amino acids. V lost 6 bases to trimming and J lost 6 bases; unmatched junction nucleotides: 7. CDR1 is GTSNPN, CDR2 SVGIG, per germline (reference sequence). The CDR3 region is CACQPGQGNSPLHF. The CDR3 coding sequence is TGTGCCTGCCAACCCGGACAGGGTAATTCACCCCTCCACTTT.

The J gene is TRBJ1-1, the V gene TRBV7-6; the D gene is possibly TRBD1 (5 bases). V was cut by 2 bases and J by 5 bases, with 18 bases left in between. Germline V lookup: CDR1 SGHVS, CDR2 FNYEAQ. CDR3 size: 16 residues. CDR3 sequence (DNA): TGTGCCAGCAGCTTATCTACGGGGCTTTCAGGGACTGAAGCTTTCTTT. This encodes CASSLSTGLSGTEAFF.

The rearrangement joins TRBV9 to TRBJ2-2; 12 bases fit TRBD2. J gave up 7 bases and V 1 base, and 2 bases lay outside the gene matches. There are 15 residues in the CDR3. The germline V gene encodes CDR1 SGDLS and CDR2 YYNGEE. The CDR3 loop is CASSVRLAGVGELFF. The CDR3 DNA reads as TGTGCCAGCAGCGTACGACTAGCGGGGGTCGGGGAGCTGTTTTTT.

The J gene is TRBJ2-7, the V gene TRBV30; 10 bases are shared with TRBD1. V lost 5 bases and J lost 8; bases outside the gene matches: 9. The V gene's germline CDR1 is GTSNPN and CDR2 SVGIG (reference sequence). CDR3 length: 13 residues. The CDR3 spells CAWGTGDVLKQYF. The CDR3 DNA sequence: TGTGCCTGGGGGACAGGGGACGTCTTAAAGCAGTACTTC.